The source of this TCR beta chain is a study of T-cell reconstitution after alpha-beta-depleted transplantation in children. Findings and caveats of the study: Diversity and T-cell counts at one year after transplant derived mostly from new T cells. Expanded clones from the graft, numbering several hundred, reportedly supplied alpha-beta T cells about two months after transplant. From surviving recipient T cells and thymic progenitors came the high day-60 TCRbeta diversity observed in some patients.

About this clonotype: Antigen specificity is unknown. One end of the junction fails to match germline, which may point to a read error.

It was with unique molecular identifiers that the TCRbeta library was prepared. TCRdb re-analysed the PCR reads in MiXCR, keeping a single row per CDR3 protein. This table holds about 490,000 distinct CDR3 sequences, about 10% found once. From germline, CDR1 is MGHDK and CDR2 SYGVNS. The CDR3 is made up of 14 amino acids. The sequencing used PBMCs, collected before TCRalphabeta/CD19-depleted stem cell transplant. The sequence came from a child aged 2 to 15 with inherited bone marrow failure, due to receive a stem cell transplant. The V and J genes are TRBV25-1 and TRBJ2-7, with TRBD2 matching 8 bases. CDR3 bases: TGTGCCAGCAGCCTTAGCGGGACATCCTACGAGCTGTACTTC. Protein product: CASSLSGTSYELYF.